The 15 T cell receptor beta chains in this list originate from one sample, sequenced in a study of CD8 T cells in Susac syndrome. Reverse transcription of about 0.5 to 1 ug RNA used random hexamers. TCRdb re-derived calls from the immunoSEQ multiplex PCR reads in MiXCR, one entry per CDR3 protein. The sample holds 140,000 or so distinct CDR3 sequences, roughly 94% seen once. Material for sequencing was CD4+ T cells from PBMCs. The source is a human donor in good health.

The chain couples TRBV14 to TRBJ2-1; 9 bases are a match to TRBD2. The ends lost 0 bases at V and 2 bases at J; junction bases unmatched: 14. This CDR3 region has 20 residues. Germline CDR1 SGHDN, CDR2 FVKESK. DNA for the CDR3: TGTGCCAGCAGCCAAGATCCGCGACTAGCGGCATCCAGGGCCTACAATGAGCAGTTCTTC. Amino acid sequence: CASSQDPRLAASRAYNEQFF.

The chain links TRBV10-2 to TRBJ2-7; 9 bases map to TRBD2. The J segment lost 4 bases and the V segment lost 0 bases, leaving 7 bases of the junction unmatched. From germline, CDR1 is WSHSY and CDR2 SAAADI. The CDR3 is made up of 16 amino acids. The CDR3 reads CASSESAVAGVYEQYF. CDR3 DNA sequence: TGCGCCAGCAGTGAGTCGGCGGTAGCGGGAGTATACGAGCAGTACTTC.

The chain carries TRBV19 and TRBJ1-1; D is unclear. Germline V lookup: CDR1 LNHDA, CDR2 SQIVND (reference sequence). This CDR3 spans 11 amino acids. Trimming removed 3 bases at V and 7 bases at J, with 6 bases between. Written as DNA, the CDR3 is TGTGCCAGTAGTATGGACCTTGAAGCTTTCTTT. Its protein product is CASSMDLEAFF.

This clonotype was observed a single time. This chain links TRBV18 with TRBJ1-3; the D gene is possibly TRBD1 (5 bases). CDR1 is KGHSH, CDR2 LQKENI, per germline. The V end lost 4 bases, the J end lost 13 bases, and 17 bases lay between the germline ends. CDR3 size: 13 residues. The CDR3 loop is CASSREQADLIYF. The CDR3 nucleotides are TGTGCCAGCTCACGTGAACAGGCCGACCTAATATATTTT.

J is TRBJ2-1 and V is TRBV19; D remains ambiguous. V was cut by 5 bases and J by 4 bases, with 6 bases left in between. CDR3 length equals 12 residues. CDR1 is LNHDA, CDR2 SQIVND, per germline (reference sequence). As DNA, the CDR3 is TGTGCCAGTAGTGCCAATTACAATGAGCAGTTCTTC. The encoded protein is CASSANYNEQFF. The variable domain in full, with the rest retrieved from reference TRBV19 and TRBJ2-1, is DGGITQSPKYLFRKEGQNVTLSCEQNLNHDAMYWYRQDPGQGLRLIYYSQIVNDFQKGDIAEGYSVSREKKESFPLTVTSAQKNPTAFYLCASSANYNEQFFGPGTRLTVL.

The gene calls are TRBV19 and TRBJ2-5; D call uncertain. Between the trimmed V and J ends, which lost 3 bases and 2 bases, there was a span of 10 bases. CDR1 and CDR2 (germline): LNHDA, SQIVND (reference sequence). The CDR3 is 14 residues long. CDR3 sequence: CASSMFSEQETQYF. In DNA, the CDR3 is TGTGCCAGTAGTATGTTTTCGGAGCAAGAGACCCAGTACTTC.

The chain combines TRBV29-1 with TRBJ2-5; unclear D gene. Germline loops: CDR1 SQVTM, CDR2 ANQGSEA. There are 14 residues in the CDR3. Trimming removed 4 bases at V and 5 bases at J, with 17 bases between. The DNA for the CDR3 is TGCAGCGTTGTGTTACTGGGTCGGTTGGAGACCCAGTACTTC. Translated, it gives CSVVLLGRLETQYF.

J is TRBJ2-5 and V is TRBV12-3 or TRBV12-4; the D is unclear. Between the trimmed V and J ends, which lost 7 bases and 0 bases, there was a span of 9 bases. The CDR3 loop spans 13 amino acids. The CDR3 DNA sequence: TGTGCCAGCACTTACTTACACCAAGAGACCCAGTACTTC. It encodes CASTYLHQETQYF.

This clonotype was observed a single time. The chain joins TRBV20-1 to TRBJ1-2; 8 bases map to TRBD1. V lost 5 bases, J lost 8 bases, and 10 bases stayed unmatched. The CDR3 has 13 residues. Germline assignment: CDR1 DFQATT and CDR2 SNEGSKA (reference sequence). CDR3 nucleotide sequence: TGCAGTGCTGGGACGGACAGGGCTGGGGGCTACACCTTC. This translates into CSAGTDRAGGYTF.

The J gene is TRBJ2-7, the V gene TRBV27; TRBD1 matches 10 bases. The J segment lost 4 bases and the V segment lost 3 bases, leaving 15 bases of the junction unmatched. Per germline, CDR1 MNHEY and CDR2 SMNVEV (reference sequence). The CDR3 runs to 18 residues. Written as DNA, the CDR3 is TGTGCCAGCAGTTTTAGACAGGGGGCTCTTCCTCTCCCGTACGAGCAGTACTTC. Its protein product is CASSFRQGALPLPYEQYF.

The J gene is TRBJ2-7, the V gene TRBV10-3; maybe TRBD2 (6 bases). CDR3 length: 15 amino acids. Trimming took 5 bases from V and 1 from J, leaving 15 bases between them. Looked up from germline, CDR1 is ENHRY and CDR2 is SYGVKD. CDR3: CAISPRGTVSYEQYF. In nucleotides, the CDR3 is TGTGCCATCAGTCCAAGAGGGACTGTATCCTACGAGCAGTACTTC.

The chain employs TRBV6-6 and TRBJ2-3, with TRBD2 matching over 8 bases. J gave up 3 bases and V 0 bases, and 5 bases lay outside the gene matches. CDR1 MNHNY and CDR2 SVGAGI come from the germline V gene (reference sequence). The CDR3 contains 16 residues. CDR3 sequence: CASSYSRLALTDTQYF. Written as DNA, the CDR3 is TGTGCCAGCAGTTACTCGCGACTAGCGTTGACAGATACGCAGTATTTT.

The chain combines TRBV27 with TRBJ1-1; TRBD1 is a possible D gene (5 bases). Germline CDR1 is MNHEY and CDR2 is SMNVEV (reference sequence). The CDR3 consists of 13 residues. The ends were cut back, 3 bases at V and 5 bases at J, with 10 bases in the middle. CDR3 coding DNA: TGTGCCAGCAGTTTGGGACGACAAACTGAAGCTTTCTTT. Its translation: CASSLGRQTEAFF.

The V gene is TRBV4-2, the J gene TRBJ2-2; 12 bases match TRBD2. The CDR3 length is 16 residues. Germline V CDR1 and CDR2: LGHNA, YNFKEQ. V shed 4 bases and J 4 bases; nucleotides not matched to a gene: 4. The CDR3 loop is CASSPSGREGTGELFF. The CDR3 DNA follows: TGTGCCAGCAGCCCTAGCGGGAGGGAAGGCACCGGGGAGCTGTTTTTT.

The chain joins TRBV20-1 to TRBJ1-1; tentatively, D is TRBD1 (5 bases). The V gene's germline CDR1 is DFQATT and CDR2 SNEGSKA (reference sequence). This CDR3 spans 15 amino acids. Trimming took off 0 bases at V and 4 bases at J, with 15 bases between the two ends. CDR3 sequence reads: CSARDLGRVITEAFF. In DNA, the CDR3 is TGCAGTGCTAGAGATTTGGGCAGGGTTATCACTGAAGCTTTCTTT.